A single sample gave rise to the 20 T cell receptor beta chains below, sequenced in a study of cytomegalovirus exposure and HLA in healthy donors. Primers included in the PCR were 60 Vbeta and 13 Jbeta primers. Profiling relied on immunoSEQ multiplex PCR, and the TCRdb table lists in-frame clones only, not all of them. There are more than 85,000 clones in the sample; roughly 70% occur only once, and roughly 8% lies in the top ten. The sample taken for sequencing was PBMCs. Receptors were obtained from a man between 40 and 49 years old in good health and CMV-seronegative.

The rearrangement uses TRBV5-6 and TRBJ1-4; no clear D. The CDR3 sequence is 13 residues long. V was cut by 0 bases and J by 7 bases, with 7 bases left in between. CDR1 SGHDT and CDR2 YYEEEE come from the germline V gene. In DNA form, the CDR3 reads TGTGCCAGCAGCTTGGCGGGTTTTGAAAAACTGTTTTTT. Translating it yields CASSLAGFEKLFF.

This rearrangement joins TRBV10-3 to TRBJ2-1, with 15 bases matching TRBD2. After removal of 6 bases from V and 8 bases from J, the junction contained 11 bases not matched to a gene. The V gene's germline CDR1 is ENHRY and CDR2 SYGVKD. The CDR3 extends over 17 amino acids. The CDR3, as DNA: TGTGCCATCAGGGGAACTTGGACTAGCGGGGGGGCTGATGAGCAGTTCTTC. It codes for CAIRGTWTSGGADEQFF.

This clone was found once. The chain is built from TRBV4-3 and TRBJ2-1; possibly TRBD1 for D (6 bases). This CDR3 is 18 amino acids long. The V and J ends lost 1 base and 7 bases respectively, with 23 bases between them. The V gene's germline CDR1 is LGHNA and CDR2 YSLEER. The CDR3 nucleotides read TGCGCCAGCAGCCAAGCTAACTACAGGGCTGGGGCTAAAAATGAGCAGTTCTTC. Residues: CASSQANYRAGAKNEQFF.

This clone has only a few counts. The V call is TRBV28, the J call TRBJ2-5, with a tentative D call TRBD2 (6 bases). V lost 4 bases to trimming and J lost 10 bases, with 22 bases between them. The CDR3 sequence is 15 residues long. Germline lookup yields CDR1 MDHEN and CDR2 SYDVKM. The CDR3 reads CASSSASMALEGQYF. The CDR3 nucleotides read TGTGCCAGCAGTTCCGCGTCTATGGCTTTGGAGGGCCAGTACTTC.

This chain links TRBV5-6 with TRBJ1-5; TRBD1 agrees at 8 bases. Germline V gives CDR1 SGHDT, CDR2 YYEEEE. The V segment lost 5 bases and the J segment 4 bases; nucleotides outside the gene matches: 8. The CDR3 runs 15 residues. The CDR3 region is CASSLSDRGNQPQHF. DNA of the CDR3: TGTGCCAGCAGTTTAAGCGACAGGGGAAATCAGCCCCAGCATTTT.

This chain uses TRBV11-2 with TRBJ1-1, with D unresolved. This CDR3 is 15 amino acids long. Trimming cost V 2 bases and J 0 bases, with 10 bases left between them. Germline loops: CDR1 SGHAT, CDR2 FQNNGV. The CDR3 sequence: CASSLPLSMNTEAFF. CDR3 DNA sequence: TGTGCCAGCAGCTTACCACTCTCAATGAACACTGAAGCTTTCTTT.

The chain employs TRBV14 and TRBJ1-4, with a possible D match to TRBD1 (6 bases). The germline CDR1 and CDR2 sequences are SGHDN and FVKESK. The length of the CDR3 is 16 residues. Trimming removed 0 bases at V and 4 bases at J, with 12 bases between. In DNA, the CDR3 is TGTGCCAGCAGCCAAGATCGGACAGCCCTTAATGAAAAACTGTTTTTT. Encoded protein: CASSQDRTALNEKLFF.

The rearrangement uses TRBV4-1 and TRBJ2-6; tentative D call: TRBD2 (5 bases). Germline lookup yields CDR1 MGHRA and CDR2 YSYEKL. The CDR3 runs to 15 residues. V lost 5 bases and J lost 2, with 10 bases in between. CDR3 nucleotide sequence: TGCGCCAGCAGCTTTGCGAGGGCTGGGGCCAACGTCCTGACTTTC. It codes for CASSFARAGANVLTF.

This clone appeared a single time. The chain combines TRBV7-2 with TRBJ1-6; tentatively, D is TRBD1 (6 bases). Trimming pared 1 base from V and 0 bases from J, leaving 7 bases between. The CDR3 length is 16 residues. Germline CDR1 reads SGHTA; CDR2 reads FQGNSA. CDR3 sequence: CASSLDRDSYNSPLHF. CDR3 DNA sequence: TGTGCCAGCAGCTTAGACAGGGACTCCTATAATTCACCCCTCCACTTT.

This clone was seen a handful of times. This chain joins TRBV19 and TRBJ1-1; D remains ambiguous. Trimming cost V 1 base and J 1 base, with 7 bases left between them. This CDR3 is built from 14 residues. Germline V gene sequence: CDR1 LNHDA, CDR2 SQIVND (reference sequence). The CDR3 region is CASSIAGPNTEAFF. In DNA, the CDR3 is TGTGCCAGTAGTATAGCTGGCCCGAACACTGAAGCTTTCTTT.

V gene TRBV7-2 combines with J gene TRBJ2-7; TRBD2 matches at 7 bases. The CDR3 is 13 residues long. The V gene end was trimmed by 2 bases and the J gene end by 7 bases; junction bases not matched to a gene: 5. The V gene's germline CDR1 is SGHTA and CDR2 FQGNSA. The CDR3 reads CASSLLGGREQYF. As DNA, the CDR3 is TGTGCCAGCAGCTTACTGGGAGGGAGGGAGCAGTACTTC.

This clone was found a few times. The chain combines TRBV28 with TRBJ2-7; 8 bases are a match to TRBD2. The germline V gene has CDR1 MDHEN and CDR2 SYDVKM. V lost 8 bases and J lost 4; bases outside the gene matches: 7. CDR3 size: 13 residues. The DNA for the CDR3 is TGTGCCAGCGGACGGGAGGGCTTGTACGAGCAGTACTTC. Amino acids: CASGREGLYEQYF.

The chain recombines TRBV5-1 with TRBJ2-5, with D hard to call. The CDR3 covers 14 residues. The germline gives CDR1 SGHRS, CDR2 YFSETQ. Trimming removed 0 bases from V and 2 bases from J, with 8 bases in between. CDR3 bases: TGCGCCAGCAGCTTGGACAGCCAACAAGAGACCCAGTACTTC. Residues: CASSLDSQQETQYF.

The chain couples TRBV6-6 to TRBJ1-2; D may be TRBD1 (6 bases). The CDR3 spans 14 residues. The germline V and J ends were trimmed by 2 bases and 3 bases, with 10 bases remaining between them. The germline CDR1 and CDR2 sequences are MNHNY and SVGAGI (reference sequence). The CDR3 reads CASSYGSGDYGYTF. The CDR3 DNA follows: TGTGCCAGCAGTTACGGGTCAGGGGACTATGGCTACACCTTC.

The chain couples TRBV19 to TRBJ2-2, with 12 bases lining up with TRBD2. The length of the CDR3 is 18 residues. Per germline, CDR1 LNHDA and CDR2 SQIVND (reference sequence). With V trimmed by 3 bases and J by 5 bases, 10 bases remained unmatched. CDR3 DNA: TGTGCCAGTAGTATGGGGCTAGCGGGGGGGCGCGTGACCGGGGAGCTGTTTTTT. It translates to CASSMGLAGGRVTGELFF.

This sequence joins TRBV7-8 and TRBJ2-1; the match to TRBD2 covers 7 bases. The CDR3 contains 15 residues. V gave up 3 bases and J gave up 8 bases; unmatched junction bases: 10. CDR1 is SGHVS and CDR2 is FQNEAQ in the germline V gene. Here the CDR3 reads CASSLAGTTSHEQFF. In nucleotides, the CDR3 is TGTGCCAGCAGCTTGGCCGGGACTACAAGCCATGAGCAGTTCTTC.

The chain carries TRBV27 and TRBJ2-2, with D uncertain. CDR3 size: 15 residues. Per germline, CDR1 MNHEY and CDR2 SMNVEV (reference sequence). Trimming left V 5 bases short and J 2 bases short, with 12 bases between. CDR3 protein: CASSPRRRNTGELFF. In nucleotides, the CDR3 is TGTGCCAGCAGTCCTAGAAGGCGAAACACCGGGGAGCTGTTTTTT.

CDR3 region: CATSGHGQVSYEQYF. The CDR3 coding sequence is TGTGCCACCAGCGGGCATGGACAGGTTTCCTACGAGCAGTACTTC. The chain combines TRBV15 with TRBJ2-7; 7 bases line up with TRBD1. CDR3 size: 15 residues. Per the germline V gene, CDR1 is LNHNV and CDR2 is YYDKDF (reference sequence). Trimming removed 5 bases from V and 1 base from J; junction bases left unmatched: 8.

This clone was detected only a few times. The gene calls are TRBV4-3 and TRBJ2-3; 13 bases line up with TRBD2. The V segment lost 0 bases and the J segment 2 bases; nucleotides outside the gene matches: 5. The V gene's germline CDR1 is LGHNA and CDR2 YSLEER. The CDR3 sequence is 18 residues long. The DNA of the CDR3 is TGCGCCAGCAGCCAAGATCTCGGGACTAGCGGGATCACAGATACGCAGTATTTT. Translation gives CASSQDLGTSGITDTQYF.

The chain recombines TRBV5-5 with TRBJ2-1; 10 nucleotides agree with TRBD2. The CDR3 is 16 amino acids. Germline assignment: CDR1 SGHKS and CDR2 YYEKEE (reference sequence). V was pared by 6 bases and J by 1 base, with 7 bases of the junction left unmatched. CDR3 DNA: TGTGCCAGCAAGGCTAGCGGGGGTGGGTCCTACAATGAGCAGTTCTTC. This codes for CASKASGGGSYNEQFF.